The 4 T cell receptor gamma chains below all came from one sample that was sequenced in a study of Vδ1+ human thymocytes. Overall study findings and caveats: Thymic TRG and TRD repertoires appeared highly polyclonal, with Gaussian CDR3 length distributions.

Extracted RNA was reverse transcribed into cDNA. CDR3 amplicons came from multiplex PCR with pooled V-gene forward and constant-region reverse primers. TCRdb processed the multiplex PCR reads again with the CATT caller. Here the sample spans 35,000 or so gamma-chain clones, 20% to 25% being singletons. These receptors have no identified antigens. Sequencing was performed on Vdelta1+ gamma-delta thymocytes from the thymus. Subset: FACS-sorted CD3+ TCRalphabeta- TCRVdelta1+ TCRVdelta2- thymocytes. The receptors originated from a girl less than two years old who had congenital heart surgery.

The chain uses TRGV9 and TRGJP2. J was trimmed by 0 bases and V by 2 bases; bases with no gene match: 6. CDR1 and CDR2 from the germline V gene are GITISATS and ISYDGTV (reference sequence). CDR3 length: 16 amino acids. Here the CDR3 reads CALWEEGYSSDWIKTF. The CDR3 bases are TGTGCCTTGTGGGAGGAAGGATATAGTAGTGATTGGATCAAGACGTTT.

The gene calls are TRGV9 and TRGJ1 or TRGJ2. Trimming removed 6 bases from V and 7 bases from J; junction bases left unmatched: 9. The CDR3 consists of 12 residues. In germline, CDR1 is GITISATS, CDR2 ISYDGTV (reference sequence). The CDR3, as DNA: TGTGCCTTGTGGTTAGAAGGGTATAAGAAACTCTTT. Residues: CALWLEGYKKLF.

The V gene is TRGV4, the J gene TRGJ1 or TRGJ2. The CDR3 length is 15 residues. Germline lookup yields CDR1 EGSTGY and CDR2 YDSYTSSV. Trimming removed 0 bases from V and 3 bases from J; junction bases left unmatched: 8. The CDR3 coding sequence is TGTGCCACCTGGGATGGGCCTATCCCTTATTATAAGAAACTCTTT. Protein sequence: CATWDGPIPYYKKLF.

This clone was seen more than once but under ten times. The rearrangement links TRGV2 to TRGJP2. Germline lookup yields CDR1 EGSNGY and CDR2 YDSYNSKV. The CDR3 is 13 residues long. V shed 5 bases, J shed 6 bases, and the junction held 6 bases outside the gene matches. The CDR3 reads CATWGGGDWIKTF. CDR3 sequence (DNA): TGTGCCACCTGGGGCGGAGGTGATTGGATCAAGACGTTT.